The 30 T cell receptor beta chains below come from one sample, sequenced in a study of T-cell reconstitution after alpha-beta-depleted transplantation in children. A library of TCRbeta sequences, prepared with unique molecular identifiers, was generated. Using its own MiXCR run on the PCR reads, TCRdb lists one record per CDR3 protein. The data hold 400,000 to 550,000 distinct CDR3 sequences, with over 9.5% observed a single time. Here the sequenced sample was PBMCs, taken before TCRalphabeta/CD19-depleted stem cell transplant. The receptors shown here come from a child younger than 10 with inherited bone marrow failure, due to receive a stem cell transplant.

This clonotype was seen ten or more times. The chain is built from TRBV20-1 and TRBJ1-2; 9 positions agree with TRBD1. J gave up 10 bases and V 0 bases, and 9 bases lay outside the gene matches. The germline V gene has CDR1 DFQATT and CDR2 SNEGSKA (reference sequence). CDR3 size: 14 residues. CDR3 bases: TGCAGTGCTAGAGATCTCAGGGACAGGGACCTCTACACCTTC. It codes for CSARDLRDRDLYTF.

This clonotype has just a few counts. The chain carries TRBV4-3 and TRBJ2-3; D perhaps matches TRBD1 (6 bases). Trimming pared 2 bases from V and 6 bases from J, leaving 15 bases between. Germline CDR1 reads LGHNA; CDR2 reads YSLEER. This CDR3 comprises 15 residues. The CDR3 bases are TGCGCCAGCAGCCAAACACAGGGTTTGGCCGATACGCAGTATTTT. It encodes CASSQTQGLADTQYF.

This clonotype was observed at least ten times. The chain combines TRBV7-9 with TRBJ1-1; D gene unclear. The V gene lost 6 bases and the J gene lost 1 base, with 12 bases spanning the gap. The germline gives CDR1 SEHNR, CDR2 FQNEAQ (reference sequence). The CDR3 is 14 residues long. CDR3 sequence reads: CASRGGQPNTEAFF. The CDR3 coding sequence is TGTGCCAGCAGGGGCGGGCAGCCGAACACTGAAGCTTTCTTT.

This clonotype has a count of ten or more. The J gene is TRBJ1-3, the V gene TRBV29-1, with D possibly being TRBD1 (5 bases). This CDR3 has 15 amino acids. Germline V gene data show CDR1 as SQVTM and CDR2 as ANQGSEA. Trimming cost V 3 bases and J 2 bases, with 14 bases left between them. The CDR3 loop is CSVEYRDGTGNTIYF. DNA of the CDR3: TGCAGCGTTGAGTACCGGGACGGCACTGGAAACACCATATATTTT. The full variable domain, in which reference TRBV29-1 and TRBJ1-3 provide the parts outside the CDR3, is SAVISQKPSRDICQRGTSLTIQCQVDSQVTMMFWYRQQPGQSLTLIATANQGSEATYESGFVIDKFPISRPNLTFSTLTVSNMSPEDSSIYLCSVEYRDGTGNTIYFGEGSWLTVV.

Ten or more counts support this clonotype. This chain connects TRBV28 to TRBJ1-2; the match to TRBD1 covers 9 bases. The CDR3 is 13 amino acids. J was trimmed by 7 bases and V by 6 bases; bases with no gene match: 6. Germline CDR1 is MDHEN and CDR2 is SYDVKM. In DNA form, the CDR3 reads TGTGCCAGCAGGCCGGGACAGGGTATTGGCTACACCTTC. Translated: CASRPGQGIGYTF.

This rearrangement joins TRBV7-9 to TRBJ2-2; D is ambiguous. With 1 base removed from V and 4 bases from J, the gap between germline ends came to 7 bases. This CDR3 has 14 residues. Germline V gene lookup returns CDR1 SEHNR and CDR2 FQNEAQ (reference sequence). The CDR3 DNA sequence: TGTGCCAGCAGCTTAGTAGCCTTCACCGGGGAGCTGTTTTTT. It yields the protein CASSLVAFTGELFF.

This clonotype was seen many times. The J gene is TRBJ1-2, the V gene TRBV12-3 or TRBV12-4; D uncertain. Trimming cost V 6 bases and J 8 bases, with 16 bases left between them. The CDR3 is 13 amino acids. In DNA, the CDR3 is TGTGCCAGCAGGAGAGGGAATAAAGGCGGCTACACCTTC. This encodes CASRRGNKGGYTF.

Note on this clonotype: A much larger clone sits a single nucleotide away, making a read error possible. The chain combines TRBV12-3 or TRBV12-4 with TRBJ2-1; D not resolved. The CDR3 sequence is 15 residues long. CDR3 coding DNA: TGTGCCATCAGTTTCTTTGGCGTCTTGGGGTTGGAGCAGTTCTTC. This codes for CAISFFGVLGLEQFF.

This clonotype was recorded at least ten times. This chain connects TRBV7-2 to TRBJ1-3; no clear D. V lost 7 bases to trimming and J lost 0 bases, with 10 bases between them. CDR1 SGHTA and CDR2 FQGNSA come from the germline V gene. This CDR3 has 14 amino acids. The CDR3 reads CASKRRHSGNTIYF. CDR3 DNA sequence: TGTGCCAGCAAAAGGAGGCACTCTGGAAACACCATATATTTT.

The chain couples TRBV20-1 to TRBJ2-7, with TRBD2 matching over 11 bases. J was trimmed by 4 bases and V by 0 bases; bases with no gene match: 17. From germline, CDR1 is DFQATT and CDR2 SNEGSKA (reference sequence). This CDR3 spans 19 amino acids. CDR3 loop: CSARDLVTSGTTDPYEQYF. DNA of the CDR3: TGCAGTGCTAGAGATTTAGTGACTAGCGGGACGACTGACCCTTACGAGCAGTACTTC.

At least ten counts were recorded for this clonotype. This chain uses TRBV20-1 with TRBJ2-2; D might be TRBD1 (6 bases). The ends were cut back, 3 bases at V and 7 bases at J, with 15 bases in the middle. The CDR3 extends over 14 amino acids. Germline V gene lookup returns CDR1 DFQATT and CDR2 SNEGSKA (reference sequence). The CDR3 bases are TGCAGTGCTAGGACGACAGGATATGGCGGGGAGCTGTTTTTT. Residues: CSARTTGYGGELFF.

Many counts were recorded for this clonotype. This chain uses TRBV10-3 with TRBJ2-1; 7 bases map to TRBD1. Germline V lookup: CDR1 ENHRY, CDR2 SYGVKD. There are 15 residues in the CDR3. Germline trimming cut 6 bases from V and 0 bases from J; bases unmatched to any gene: 5. The CDR3 loop is CAIRETGNSYNEQFF. The CDR3 DNA sequence: TGTGCCATCAGAGAGACAGGGAACTCCTACAATGAGCAGTTCTTC.

This clonotype was counted ten times or more. The chain combines TRBV6-5 with TRBJ2-5; possible D gene TRBD1, 5 bases. Trimming cost V 2 bases and J 4 bases, with 14 bases left between them. Per germline, CDR1 MNHEY and CDR2 SVGAGI. The CDR3 is 15 amino acids. The CDR3 region has the DNA TGTGCCAGCAGTTACGCGTCCGGTAGGGGAGAGACCCAGTACTTC. As protein: CASSYASGRGETQYF.

The rearrangement uses TRBV4-3 and TRBJ1-1; possible D gene TRBD1, 5 bases. CDR1 and CDR2 from the germline V gene are LGHNA and YSLEER. The CDR3 has 14 amino acids. Trimming left V 1 base short and J 1 base short, with 7 bases between. CDR3 in DNA: TGCGCCAGCAGCCAAGTGGGGACGAACACTGAAGCTTTCTTT. Translation: CASSQVGTNTEAFF.

Many counts were recorded for this clonotype. The chain is built from TRBV7-8 and TRBJ1-5, with D possibly TRBD1 on 5 matching bases. The CDR3 covers 15 residues. With 6 bases removed from V and 2 bases from J, the gap between germline ends came to 14 bases. Per germline, CDR1 SGHVS and CDR2 FQNEAQ. The CDR3 is CASSYGARGNQPQHF. In nucleotides, the CDR3 is TGTGCCAGCAGTTATGGGGCGCGGGGCAATCAGCCCCAGCATTTT. The variable domain in full, completed from reference TRBV7-8 and TRBJ1-5, reads GAGVSQSPRYKVAKRGQDVALRCDPISGHVSLFWYQQALGQGPEFLTYFQNEAQLDKSGLPSDRFFAERPEGSVSTLKIQRTQQEDSAVYLCASSYGARGNQPQHFGDGTRLSIL.

This clonotype was counted ten times or more. The chain carries TRBV30 and TRBJ1-6, with 8 bases aligning to TRBD1. Germline V gene data show CDR1 as GTSNPN and CDR2 as SVGIG (reference sequence). Trimming took 2 bases from V and 1 from J; bases not matched to a gene: 13. The CDR3 has 19 amino acids. CDR3 DNA sequence: TGTGCCTGGAGTATGTGGGCAGGGGGCGCGAGGTCCTATAATTCACCCCTCCACTTT. Translating it yields CAWSMWAGGARSYNSPLHF.

This clonotype was seen only a few times. This sequence joins TRBV27 and TRBJ2-7, with a weak D call TRBD2 (6 bases). V shed 11 bases and J shed 4 bases, with 15 bases lying between them. This CDR3 contains 12 residues. Germline CDR1 reads MNHEY; CDR2 reads SMNVEV (reference sequence). The CDR3: CASRDFGYEQYF. The CDR3 nucleotides are TGTGCCTCAAGGGACTTCGGGTACGAGCAGTACTTC.

The CDR3 sequence is CSARRGLAGVKRSYNEQFF. Written as DNA, the CDR3 is TGCAGTGCTAGAAGAGGACTAGCGGGAGTTAAACGCTCCTACAATGAGCAGTTCTTC. This rearrangement joins TRBV20-1 to TRBJ2-1; 13 bases fit TRBD2. The junction had 10 bases not matched to a gene; V was cut back by 2 bases and J by 0 bases. Germline V CDR1 and CDR2: DFQATT, SNEGSKA (reference sequence). The CDR3 has 19 residues.

This clonotype was counted at least ten times. The chain couples TRBV12-3 or TRBV12-4 to TRBJ2-2, with D possibly being TRBD1 or TRBD2 (5 bases each). The CDR3 consists of 14 residues. The V end lost 5 bases, the J end lost 4 bases, and 11 bases lay between the germline ends. The CDR3 sequence: CASSLGTVTGELFF. Here the CDR3 DNA reads TGTGCCAGCAGTCTAGGGACGGTCACCGGGGAGCTGTTTTTT.

This clonotype was seen ten or more times. The chain combines TRBV20-1 with TRBJ2-4, with D hard to call. Germline CDR1 reads DFQATT; CDR2 reads SNEGSKA (reference sequence). The CDR3 is made up of 15 amino acids. The ends were cut back, 6 bases at V and 0 bases at J, with 15 bases in the middle. CDR3 in amino acids: CSAGLVVRAKNIQYF. The CDR3, as DNA: TGCAGTGCAGGATTGGTCGTCAGAGCCAAAAACATTCAGTACTTC.

This clonotype was detected many times. No DNA is shown, since the ends of the CDR3 on it are uncertain; the CDR3 is the one TCRdb lists. This chain joins TRBV27 and TRBJ2-5; TRBD2 is taken as the D call from the table, unchecked against the DNA. The CDR3 region is 18 residues in length, termini included. CDR1 and CDR2 from the germline V gene are MNHEY and SMNVEV (reference sequence). The chain's CDR3 is CASSLLRATSGRLETQYF.

This clonotype was counted many times. CDR3 DNA: TGTGCCAGCAGCTTATCTCTGGGTCCGGAAGAGACCCAGTACTTC. As protein: CASSLSLGPEETQYF. J is TRBJ2-5 and V is TRBV7-8; D gene ambiguous. The CDR3 is 15 residues long. V was shortened by 2 bases and J by 3 bases, with 13 bases between the two germline ends. Germline V gene lookup returns CDR1 SGHVS and CDR2 FQNEAQ. Combining the CDR3 with reference TRBV7-8 and TRBJ2-5 gives the whole variable domain GAGVSQSPRYKVAKRGQDVALRCDPISGHVSLFWYQQALGQGPEFLTYFQNEAQLDKSGLPSDRFFAERPEGSVSTLKIQRTQQEDSAVYLCASSLSLGPEETQYFGPGTRLLVL.

This clonotype occurred many times. The J gene is TRBJ2-1, the V gene TRBV7-2, with 9 bases lining up with TRBD2. Unmatched junction bases numbered 14, after V lost 5 bases and J lost 0 bases. This CDR3 has 19 amino acids. Germline-derived CDR1 and CDR2 are SGHTA and FQGNSA. CDR3 sequence (DNA): TGTGCCAGCAGCCTCTTCGGCGGGCCTAGCGGGGACTCCTACAATGAGCAGTTCTTC. Translating it yields CASSLFGGPSGDSYNEQFF.

This clonotype was counted ten times or more. CDR3 residues: CSVEGGPSYEQYF. DNA of the CDR3: TGCAGCGTTGAAGGGGGCCCGTCCTACGAGCAGTACTTC. The genes are TRBV29-1 and TRBJ2-7; TRBD1 is a possible D gene (5 bases). Germline CDR1 is SQVTM and CDR2 is ANQGSEA. The CDR3 consists of 13 residues. The germline V and J ends were trimmed by 1 base and 1 base, with 8 bases remaining between them.

The V and J genes are TRBV6-5 and TRBJ1-1, with 11 bases lining up with TRBD1. The CDR3 sequence is 14 residues long. V dropped 2 bases and J dropped 7; count of bases not matched to a gene: 3. The germline CDR1 and CDR2 sequences are MNHEY and SVGAGI. Here the CDR3 DNA reads TGTGCCAGCAGTTACGGACAGGGGGCTGGTGAAGCTTTCTTT. Amino acid sequence: CASSYGQGAGEAFF.

This clonotype appeared many times. The chain joins TRBV15 to TRBJ2-1; 7 positions match TRBD2. V lost 5 bases to trimming and J lost 5 bases; unmatched junction nucleotides: 9. The V gene's germline CDR1 is LNHNV and CDR2 YYDKDF (reference sequence). The CDR3 is made up of 15 amino acids. The CDR3 region has the DNA TGTGCCACCAGCCCTATCCTAGCGGCGAACAATGAGCAGTTCTTC. This translates into CATSPILAANNEQFF.

The chain combines TRBV5-4 with TRBJ2-7; D tentatively fits TRBD1 or TRBD2 (5 bases each). CDR1 and CDR2 (germline): SGHNT, YYREEE (reference sequence). Between the trimmed V and J ends, which lost 6 bases and 3 bases, there was a span of 10 bases. The CDR3 totals 12 residues. The CDR3 nucleotides are TGTGCCAGCACCGGGGCAAACTACGAGCAGTACTTC. Translated, it gives CASTGANYEQYF.

This clonotype came up many times. The chain carries TRBV20-1 and TRBJ2-7; 11 nucleotides align to TRBD1. The germline gives CDR1 DFQATT, CDR2 SNEGSKA (reference sequence). The V segment lost 5 bases and the J segment 6 bases; nucleotides outside the gene matches: 9. The CDR3 is 14 residues long. The CDR3 DNA reads as TGCAGTGCTCGCGCCCGGGACAGGGGGGGCGAGCAGTACTTC. It specifies CSARARDRGGEQYF.

This clonotype was detected ten times or more. The V and J genes are TRBV7-2 and TRBJ2-4; 8 positions match TRBD2. The CDR3 spans 15 residues. V gave up 4 bases and J gave up 6 bases; unmatched junction bases: 8. CDR1 SGHTA and CDR2 FQGNSA come from the germline V gene. The CDR3 loop is CASSSQREMGNIQYF. In DNA form, the CDR3 reads TGTGCCAGCAGCTCACAGCGGGAGATGGGAAACATTCAGTACTTC.

This clonotype was detected a few times. The chain employs TRBV6-2 or TRBV6-3 and TRBJ1-1; D not certain. The CDR3 contains 16 residues. Trimming cost V 0 bases and J 5 bases, with 16 bases left between them. Germline CDR1 MNHEY, CDR2 SVGEGT. In DNA form, the CDR3 reads TGTGCCAGCAGTTACTCGATGCCAGCGTCGGGAACTGAAGCTTTCTTT. Its protein is CASSYSMPASGTEAFF.